These 20 T cell receptor beta chains originate from one sample sequenced in a study of OX40 agonist ivuxolimab in advanced cancers. Assay: immunoSEQ multiplex PCR; the TCRdb copy retains only in-frame clones and omits some. Here the sample spans 75,000 to 90,000 clones, around nine tenths being singletons. Sample: CD4+ or CD8+ T cells sorted from blood, taken in a trial of the OX40 agonist ivuxolimab. The receptors here all came from an adult with an advanced solid tumor such as melanoma, head and neck, liver or kidney cancer.

The chain carries TRBV10-3 and TRBJ2-3, with D unclear. V was shortened by 4 bases and J by 6 bases, with 11 bases between the two germline ends. This CDR3 is built from 13 residues. Germline loops: CDR1 ENHRY, CDR2 SYGVKD. The CDR3 coding sequence is TGTGCCATCAGTGCCCTTGTGACGGATACGCAGTATTTT. This encodes CAISALVTDTQYF.

The CDR3 nucleotides are TGTGCCAGCAGCTTAGGTAGCGGGAGAGGAGAGACCCAGTACTTC. Its protein product is CASSLGSGRGETQYF. V is TRBV13 and J is TRBJ2-5; 9 bases agree with TRBD2. The germline CDR1 and CDR2 sequences are PRHDT and FYEKMQ (reference sequence). With 0 bases clipped from V and 4 bases from J, the junction kept 3 bases outside the gene matches. This CDR3 comprises 15 residues.

This clone was recorded only once. Additional DNA sequences in this sample encode the identical CDR3. The gene calls are TRBV9 and TRBJ2-2; the D is unclear. Germline lookup yields CDR1 SGDLS and CDR2 YYNGEE. Trimming stripped 4 bases from V and 6 bases from J, with 13 bases between. This CDR3 is built from 14 residues. The DNA of the CDR3 is TGTGCCAGCAGCCCAAACCAGGTCCCCGGGGAGCTGTTTTTT. This gives the protein CASSPNQVPGELFF.

In its sample, this clone was seen once. The chain joins TRBV7-9 to TRBJ1-2; 8 bases agree with TRBD1. V shed 4 bases and J 2 bases; nucleotides not matched to a gene: 6. This CDR3 comprises 15 residues. Germline CDR1 reads SEHNR; CDR2 reads FQNEAQ (reference sequence). CDR3 region: CASSSSDRANYGYTF. CDR3 nucleotide sequence: TGTGCCAGCAGCTCTTCGGACAGGGCAAACTATGGCTACACCTTC.

V usage is TRBV19 and J usage is TRBJ2-3, with D possibly matching TRBD1 (5 bases). With 6 bases removed from V and 7 bases from J, the gap between germline ends came to 11 bases. There are 12 residues in the CDR3. CDR1 is LNHDA and CDR2 is SQIVND in the germline V gene (reference sequence). In DNA form, the CDR3 reads TGTGCCAGTAGCGGAAGGGGATATACGCAGTATTTT. It is translated as CASSGRGYTQYF.

This clone was recorded a few times. This chain connects TRBV5-4 to TRBJ1-6, with D unresolved. V gave up 4 bases and J gave up 7 bases, with 12 bases separating them. Per the germline V gene, CDR1 is SGHNT and CDR2 is YYREEE (reference sequence). The CDR3 totals 14 residues. The chain's CDR3 is CASSPSVGNSPLHF. The DNA of the CDR3 is TGTGCCAGCAGCCCATCGGTAGGAAATTCACCCCTCCACTTT.

The chain uses TRBV23-1 and TRBJ2-2; TRBD1 might be the D (6 bases). TRBV23-1 belongs to the ORF category, with a function that is uncertain. The CDR3 is 15 residues long. V was pared by 6 bases and J by 2 bases, with 13 bases between. The CDR3 DNA reads TGCGCCAGCAGAGTGCAGGGGCCTAACACCGGGGAGCTGTTTTTT. This sequence encodes CASRVQGPNTGELFF.

The V and J genes are TRBV19 and TRBJ2-3; 10 bases are a match to TRBD1. Germline loops: CDR1 LNHDA, CDR2 SQIVND (reference sequence). This CDR3 has 16 amino acids. V was pared by 5 bases and J by 1 base, with 6 bases of the junction left unmatched. CDR3 DNA sequence: TGTGCCAGTAGTGGCCGGACAGGGGGGGGCACAGATACGCAGTATTTT. Protein: CASSGRTGGGTDTQYF.

The chain links TRBV12-5 to TRBJ2-5; maybe TRBD2 (7 bases). Germline CDR1 and CDR2: LGHNT and FRNRAP. The CDR3 sequence is 16 residues long. V lost 7 bases to trimming and J lost 5 bases, with 23 bases between them. The CDR3 loop is CASASWGGSEGETQYF. CDR3 nucleotides: TGTGCTAGTGCCTCTTGGGGGGGCTCCGAGGGGGAGACCCAGTACTTC.

CDR3 in DNA: TGTGCCAGCAGTTACTCCAGGACAGGGAACGAGCAGTACTTC. Protein: CASSYSRTGNEQYF. V usage is TRBV6-6 and J usage is TRBJ2-7; 8 positions match TRBD1. With V trimmed by 0 bases and J by 5 bases, 3 bases remained unmatched. In germline, CDR1 is MNHNY, CDR2 SVGAGI (reference sequence). This CDR3 spans 14 amino acids.

V usage is TRBV28 and J usage is TRBJ2-5; D is unresolved. This CDR3 is built from 15 residues. Germline CDR1 MDHEN, CDR2 SYDVKM. V lost 1 base and J lost 6, with 15 bases in between. The CDR3 is CASSLSTPRSQTQYF. The CDR3 DNA reads as TGTGCCAGCAGTTTATCGACCCCGAGGTCCCAGACCCAGTACTTC. The whole variable domain, filled in from reference TRBV28 and TRBJ2-5, reads DVKVTQSSRYLVKRTGEKVFLECVQDMDHENMFWYRQDPGLGLRLIYFSYDVKMKEKGDIPEGYSVSREKKERFSLILESASTNQTSMYLCASSLSTPRSQTQYFGPGTRLLVL.

This rearrangement joins TRBV19 to TRBJ2-1, with TRBD2 matching over 7 bases. The CDR3 runs to 14 residues. The germline CDR1 and CDR2 sequences are LNHDA and SQIVND (reference sequence). J lost 9 bases, V lost 5 bases, and 10 bases had no gene match. CDR3 sequence reads: CASSLGLVVAEQFF. In DNA form, the CDR3 reads TGTGCCAGTAGTCTAGGACTAGTAGTTGCTGAGCAGTTCTTC.

The chain employs TRBV7-2 and TRBJ2-5; TRBD2 matches 14 bases. The closer fit of TRBJ2-7 to the DNA end suggests the J call may be wrong. The CDR3 length is 17 residues. The germline gives CDR1 SGHTA, CDR2 FQGNSA. The CDR3 spells CASSPGLAGDASYEQYF. In DNA, the CDR3 is TGTGCCAGCAGCCCGGGACTAGCGGGAGATGCCTCCTACGAGCAGTACTTC.

The chain has TRBV11-3 and TRBJ2-5; weak D call: TRBD1 (6 bases). From germline, CDR1 is SGHNT and CDR2 YENEEA. The CDR3 totals 14 residues. Trimming pared 4 bases from V and 5 bases from J, leaving 14 bases between. As DNA, the CDR3 is TGTGCCAGCAGCTCCTCTGGGGGCAGGGAGACCCAGTACTTC. Protein: CASSSSGGRETQYF.

This chain uses TRBV5-5 with TRBJ1-4, with D unresolved. Between the trimmed V and J ends, which lost 5 bases and 4 bases, there was a span of 6 bases. The CDR3 consists of 12 residues. The V gene's germline CDR1 is SGHKS and CDR2 YYEKEE (reference sequence). As DNA, the CDR3 is TGTGCCAGCAGGCAATTTAATGAAAAACTGTTTTTT. Its protein is CASRQFNEKLFF.

This chain links TRBV27 with TRBJ1-6; the D gene is possibly TRBD1 (5 bases). The V gene's germline CDR1 is MNHEY and CDR2 SMNVEV (reference sequence). CDR3 length: 14 amino acids. V was pared by 6 bases and J by 5 bases, with 11 bases between. The CDR3 protein is CASSRQRDNSPLHF. The DNA for the CDR3 is TGTGCCAGCAGCCGACAGCGAGATAATTCACCCCTCCACTTT.

To note about this clone: This CDR3 is also generated by other DNA sequences in the sample. The rearrangement links TRBV6-1 to TRBJ1-1, with D tentatively TRBD1 (5 bases). The CDR3 is 11 residues long. The germline V gene has CDR1 MNHNS and CDR2 SASEGT. V was shortened by 8 bases and J by 5 bases, with 9 bases between the two germline ends. The CDR3 DNA reads TGTGCCAGCCTCAGGGTTACTGAAGCTTTCTTT. Its protein product is CASLRVTEAFF.

The rearrangement joins TRBV30 to TRBJ2-1; 9 nucleotides match TRBD2. V shed 7 bases, J shed 4 bases, and the junction held 5 bases outside the gene matches. In germline, CDR1 is GTSNPN, CDR2 SVGIG (reference sequence). There are 13 residues in the CDR3. The CDR3 bases are TGTGCCTCCAGGGCGGGGGGGTACAATGAGCAGTTCTTC. Translation: CASRAGGYNEQFF.

This clone was detected a few times. The chain is built from TRBV11-2 and TRBJ1-2, with D possibly matching TRBD1 (5 bases). The CDR3 length is 14 residues. With 2 bases removed from V and 5 bases from J, the gap between germline ends came to 12 bases. Germline CDR1 and CDR2: SGHAT and FQNNGV. The CDR3 protein is CASSLTTELYGYTF. DNA for the CDR3: TGTGCCAGCAGCTTAACGACAGAACTATATGGCTACACCTTC. Complete variable domain (other parts from reference TRBV11-2 and TRBJ1-2): EAGVAQSPRYKIIEKRQSVAFWCNPISGHATLYWYQQILGQGPKLLIQFQNNGVVDDSQLPKDRFSAERLKGVDSTLKIQPAKLEDSAVYLCASSLTTELYGYTFGSGTRLTVV.

The chain has TRBV2 and TRBJ1-3; no clear D gene. Germline V CDR1 and CDR2: SNHLY, FYNNEI. The CDR3 sequence is 16 residues long. V was pared by 5 bases and J by 4 bases, with 18 bases between. The CDR3 is CASSPVDLPSGNTIYF. The CDR3 nucleotides read TGTGCCAGCAGTCCGGTGGACCTCCCCAGCGGAAACACCATATATTTT.